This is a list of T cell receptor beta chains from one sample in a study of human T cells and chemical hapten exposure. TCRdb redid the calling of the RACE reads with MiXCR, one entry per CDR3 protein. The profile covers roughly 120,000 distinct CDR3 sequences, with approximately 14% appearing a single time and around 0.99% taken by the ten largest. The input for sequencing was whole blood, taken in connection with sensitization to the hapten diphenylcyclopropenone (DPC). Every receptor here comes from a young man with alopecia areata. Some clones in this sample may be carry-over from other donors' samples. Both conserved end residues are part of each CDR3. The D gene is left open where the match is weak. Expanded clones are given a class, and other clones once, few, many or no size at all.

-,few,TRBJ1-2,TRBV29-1,CSVEDRERRDILYGYTF,TGCAGCGTTGAAGATCGAGAACGACGTGACATCTTATATGGCTACACCTTC
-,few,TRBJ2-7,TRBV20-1,CSGRGFYEQYF,TGCAGTGGGCGGGGATTCTACGAGCAGTACTTC
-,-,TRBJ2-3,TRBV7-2,CASSLAGWASVADTQYF,TGTGCCAGCAGCTTAGCCGGTTGGGCTAGCGTAGCAGATACGCAGTATTTT
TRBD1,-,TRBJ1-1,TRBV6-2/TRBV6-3,CASSYPTGVNTEAFF,TGTGCCAGCAGTTACCCGACAGGGGTGAACACTGAAGCTTTCTTT
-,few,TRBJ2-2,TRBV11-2,CASNRRGLSGELFF,TGTGCCAGCAACCGGAGGGGGCTGAGCGGGGAGCTGTTTTTT
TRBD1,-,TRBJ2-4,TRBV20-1,CSARTGQGPLAKNIQYF,TGCAGTGCTAGAACAGGACAGGGTCCTTTAGCCAAAAACATTCAGTACTTC
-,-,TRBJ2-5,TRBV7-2,CASSLEAFQETQYF,TGTGCCAGCAGCTTAGAGGCCTTCCAAGAGACCCAGTACTTC
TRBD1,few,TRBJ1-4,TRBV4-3,CASSQDFSGQAHEKLFF,TGCGCCAGCAGCCAAGATTTTTCGGGACAGGCACATGAAAAACTGTTTTTT
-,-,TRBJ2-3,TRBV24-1,CATSDPSGPTDTQYF,TGTGCCACCAGTGACCCGTCGGGACCAACAGATACGCAGTATTTT
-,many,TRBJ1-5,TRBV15,CATSRDRGRNQPQHF,TGTGCCACCAGCAGAGATCGCGGGAGGAATCAGCCCCAGCATTTT
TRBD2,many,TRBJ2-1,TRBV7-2,CASSTRTSGGREQFF,TGTGCCAGCAGCACTCGGACTAGCGGGGGACGTGAGCAGTTCTTC
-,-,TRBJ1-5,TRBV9,CASSVAPDTYSNQPQHF,TGTGCCAGCAGCGTAGCTCCCGACACCTACAGCAATCAGCCCCAGCATTTT
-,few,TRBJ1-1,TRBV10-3,CASKEEGPMNTEAFF,TGTGCCAGCAAGGAAGAAGGACCGATGAACACTGAAGCTTTCTTT
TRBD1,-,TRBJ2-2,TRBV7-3,CASSQWTGGTGELFF,TGTGCCAGCAGCCAATGGACAGGAGGAACCGGGGAGCTGTTTTTT
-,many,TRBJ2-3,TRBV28,CGTGSGTDTQYF,TGTGGCACAGGGTCGGGCACAGATACGCAGTATTTT
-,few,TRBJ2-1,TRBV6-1,CASSESVEDNEQFF,TGTGCCAGCAGTGAATCGGTAGAAGACAATGAGCAGTTCTTC
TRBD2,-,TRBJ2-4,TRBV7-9,CASSSSLAGDTKNIQYF,TGTGCCAGCAGCTCATCACTAGCGGGGGATACCAAAAACATTCAGTACTTC
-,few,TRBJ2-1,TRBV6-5,CASSNSGSILYNEQFF,TGTGCCAGCAGCAATTCGGGGTCTATCCTTTACAATGAGCAGTTCTTC
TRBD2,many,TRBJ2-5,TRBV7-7,CASSLSVAGGSETQYF,TGTGCCAGCAGTTTATCGGTAGCGGGGGGGTCAGAGACCCAGTACTTC
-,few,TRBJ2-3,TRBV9,CASGYFTGMGTDTQYF,TGTGCCAGCGGCTATTTCACAGGGATGGGCACAGATACGCAGTATTTT
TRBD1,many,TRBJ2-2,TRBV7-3,CASSPGQGTGELFF,TGTGCCAGCAGCCCCGGACAGGGCACCGGGGAGCTGTTTTTT
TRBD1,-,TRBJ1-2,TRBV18,CASSLGDSLSNYGYTF,TGTGCCAGCTCACTTGGGGACAGCCTCTCAAACTATGGCTACACCTTC
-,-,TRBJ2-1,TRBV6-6,CASTPRRENEQFF,TGTGCCAGCACTCCTCGGAGGGAAAATGAGCAGTTCTTC
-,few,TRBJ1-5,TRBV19,CASSTNYGDYQPQHF,TGTGCCAGTAGTACAAATTATGGGGATTATCAGCCCCAGCATTTT
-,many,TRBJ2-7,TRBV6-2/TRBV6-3,CASSRPRPEQYF,TGTGCCAGCAGTCGGCCGAGGCCCGAGCAGTACTTC
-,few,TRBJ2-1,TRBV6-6,CASGSSRNEQFF,TGTGCCAGCGGGTCTTCTAGGAATGAGCAGTTCTTC
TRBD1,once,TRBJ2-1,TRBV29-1,CSVQLNRGLGSYNEQFF,TGCAGCGTTCAACTTAACAGGGGGCTTGGCTCCTACAATGAGCAGTTCTTC
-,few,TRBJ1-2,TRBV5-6,CASSPAGGHYGYTF,TGTGCCAGCAGCCCAGCTGGAGGGCACTATGGCTACACCTTC
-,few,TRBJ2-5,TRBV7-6,CASSAPPLKETQYF,TGTGCCAGCAGCGCGCCCCCCTTGAAAGAGACCCAGTACTTC
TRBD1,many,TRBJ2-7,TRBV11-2,CASSWGQGAPPYEQYF,TGTGCCAGCAGCTGGGGACAGGGGGCCCCACCCTACGAGCAGTACTTC
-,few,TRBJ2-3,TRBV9,CASSVAVRYTDTQYF,TGTGCCAGCAGCGTAGCTGTCCGGTACACAGATACGCAGTATTTT
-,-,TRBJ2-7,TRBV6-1,CASRPTGTAFSEQYF,TGTGCCAGCAGACCTACCGGGACGGCCTTCAGCGAGCAGTACTTC
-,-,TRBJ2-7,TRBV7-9,CASSLAHHYEQYF,TGTGCCAGCAGCTTAGCGCATCACTACGAGCAGTACTTC
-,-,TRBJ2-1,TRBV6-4,CASSASNMVNEQFF,TGTGCCAGCAGTGCCTCGAATATGGTAAATGAGCAGTTCTTC
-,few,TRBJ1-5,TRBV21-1,CASSGDRDSDQPQHF,TGTGCCAGCAGCGGCGACAGGGATTCGGATCAGCCCCAGCATTTT
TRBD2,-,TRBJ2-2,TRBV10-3,CAISEPSQRGRTGELFF,TGTGCCATCAGTGAGCCAAGTCAGCGGGGGCGGACCGGGGAGCTGTTTTTT
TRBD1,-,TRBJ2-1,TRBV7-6,CASSLGHGQVSSYNEQFF,TGTGCCAGCAGCTTAGGGCACGGACAGGTTAGCTCCTACAATGAGCAGTTCTTC
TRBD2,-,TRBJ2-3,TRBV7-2,CASSKKLAGTYTDTQYF,TGTGCCAGCAGCAAAAAACTAGCGGGGACCTACACAGATACGCAGTATTTT
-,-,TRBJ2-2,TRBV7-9,CASTPGQKVTGELFF,TGTGCCAGCACCCCAGGACAGAAAGTCACCGGGGAGCTGTTTTTT
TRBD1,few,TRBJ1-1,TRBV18,CASSPGQRPTEAFF,TGTGCCAGCTCCCCGGGACAGCGGCCCACTGAAGCTTTCTTT
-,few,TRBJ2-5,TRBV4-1,CASSQDGTTETQYF,TGCGCCAGCAGCCAGGACGGGACAACGGAGACCCAGTACTTC
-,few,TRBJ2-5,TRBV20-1,CSLFAQLQETQYF,TGCAGCCTCTTCGCCCAGCTGCAAGAGACCCAGTACTTC
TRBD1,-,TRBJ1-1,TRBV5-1,CASSLAGQGTEAFF,TGCGCCAGCAGCTTGGCCGGACAGGGCACTGAAGCTTTCTTT
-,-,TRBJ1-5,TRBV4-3,CASSQGPDNQPQHF,TGCGCCAGCAGCCAAGGGCCAGATAATCAGCCCCAGCATTTT
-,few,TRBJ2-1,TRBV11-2,CASSAPGGPRDNEQFF,TGTGCCAGCAGCGCCCCAGGCGGGCCGAGGGATAATGAGCAGTTCTTC
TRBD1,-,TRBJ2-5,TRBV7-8,CASSLGRGPVMKTQYF,TGTGCCAGCAGCTTAGGCAGGGGGCCGGTAATGAAGACCCAGTACTTC
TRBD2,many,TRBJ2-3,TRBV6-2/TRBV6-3,CASSRLAGLDTQYF,TGTGCCAGCAGCCGCTTAGCGGGGCTGGATACGCAGTATTTT
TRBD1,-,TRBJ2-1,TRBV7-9,CASRAGGVREQFF,TGTGCCAGCAGAGCAGGGGGAGTTAGGGAGCAGTTCTTC
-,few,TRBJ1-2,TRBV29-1,CSVVGGYYGYTF,TGCAGCGTTGTAGGGGGGTACTATGGCTACACCTTC
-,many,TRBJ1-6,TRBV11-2,CASSLGGTPNSPLHF,TGTGCCAGCAGCTTAGGAGGGACTCCTAATTCACCCCTCCACTTT
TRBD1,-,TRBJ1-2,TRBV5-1,CASSTGGAKGYTF,TGCGCCAGCAGCACAGGGGGCGCGAAAGGCTACACCTTC
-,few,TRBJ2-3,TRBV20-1,CSARQASTDTQYF,TGCAGTGCTAGGCAAGCTAGCACAGATACGCAGTATTTT
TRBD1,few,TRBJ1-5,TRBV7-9,CASSPPGQGGNQPQHF,TGTGCCAGCAGCCCTCCGGGACAGGGGGGCAATCAGCCCCAGCATTTT